This T cell receptor (beta chain) was sequenced during a study of CD8+ T cells in alopecia areata. The CDR3 covers 15 residues. Germline values: CDR1 MNHEY, CDR2 SMNVEV (reference sequence). J gave up 7 bases and V 5 bases, and 7 bases lay outside the gene matches. RNA was extracted and reverse transcribed into cDNA as the sequencing template. The protocol was immunoSEQ multiplex PCR, while the TCRdb copy is restricted to in-frame clones and leaves out a portion. The data show tens of thousands of clones, approximately 44% seen once. Of note for this clone: The antigen is not known.

Sample treatment: oral pan-JAK inhibitor, 5-10 mg twice daily. Study outcomes and limitations: Elevated clonality characterized lesional scalp relative to normal scalp, particularly in alopecia totalis/universalis. In scalp samples, resident alphabeta T cells of normal skin are also sequenced.

V usage is TRBV27 and J usage is TRBJ2-1; 11 bases align to TRBD1. The sample here was CD8+ T cells sorted from blood, taken at approximately week 37, from a patient treated with tofacitinib. The TCR was taken from a human donor with alopecia areata. CDR3 residues: CASSLRTGGWNEQFF. As DNA, the CDR3 is TGTGCCAGCAGTCTCCGGACAGGGGGCTGGAATGAGCAGTTCTTC.